The 15 T cell receptor beta chains reported below all come from one sample, sequenced in a study of vaccination and CD4 T cells after COVID-19. Sequence data for DNA of cultured CD4+ T cells were generated by the Oncomine TCR Beta short-read assay. In TCRdb, the PCR reads were re-called with MiXCR into one record per CDR3 protein. The sample includes under 25,000 distinct CDR3 sequences, around 55% of them seen just once. Antigens for these TCRs are unknown. Sample treatment: approximately 9-day PBMC culture with coronavirus spike peptide pools or control peptides (ViraFEST assay). The sequenced material came from CD4+ T cells from blood, cultured in vitro. These receptors all stem from a human donor who had recovered from COVID-19.

This clonotype has only a few counts. The V and J genes are TRBV7-9 and TRBJ1-2; the D is unclear. This CDR3 has 15 amino acids. Germline CDR1 is SEHNR and CDR2 is FQNEAQ (reference sequence). The V and J ends lost 2 bases and 0 bases respectively, with 10 bases between them. The CDR3 coding sequence is TGTGCCAGCAGCTTACAGCGAGGCCCTAACTATGGCTACACCTTC. The encoded protein is CASSLQRGPNYGYTF.

The rearrangement uses TRBV6-1 and TRBJ2-1; 10 nucleotides line up with TRBD1. The CDR3 is made up of 15 amino acids. Germline V lookup: CDR1 MNHNS, CDR2 SASEGT. V shed 6 bases, J shed 5 bases, and the junction held 7 bases outside the gene matches. Written as DNA, the CDR3 is TGTGCCAGCAGCCTAGACAGGGGGCCTCACAATGAGCAGTTCTTC. It specifies CASSLDRGPHNEQFF.

This chain joins TRBV20-1 and TRBJ2-1; maybe TRBD1 (5 bases). Germline V gene data show CDR1 as DFQATT and CDR2 as SNEGSKA (reference sequence). The V and J ends lost 1 base and 7 bases respectively, with 26 bases between them. The CDR3 is 18 amino acids. CDR3 coding DNA: TGCAGTGCTAGAGCCCAGGGCCACTTTGCCAACCCGATGAATGAGCAGTTCTTC. Translated: CSARAQGHFANPMNEQFF.

This clonotype has a handful of counts. The CDR3 here is CASSEVGYTEAFF. CDR3 DNA sequence: TGTGCCAGCAGTGAAGTGGGGTACACTGAAGCTTTCTTT. The rearrangement uses TRBV6-1 and TRBJ1-1; D unresolved. V lost 1 base to trimming and J lost 3 bases, with 6 bases between them. Germline V CDR1 and CDR2: MNHNS, SASEGT. This CDR3 has 13 residues.

The V and J genes are TRBV19 and TRBJ1-6; TRBD1 matches at 9 bases. Germline V gene sequence: CDR1 LNHDA, CDR2 SQIVND (reference sequence). V trimming: 4 bases; J trimming: 7 bases; junction bases outside the gene matches: 11. The CDR3 has 17 residues. The CDR3 here is CASSTPTGTGTNSPLHF. The CDR3 DNA reads as TGTGCCAGTAGTACCCCAACCGGGACAGGGACGAATTCACCCCTCCACTTT.

This clonotype was counted a few times. This chain joins TRBV20-1 and TRBJ2-1; D not resolved. Trimming took off 1 base at V and 1 base at J, with 5 bases between the two ends. Germline loops: CDR1 DFQATT, CDR2 SNEGSKA (reference sequence). The CDR3 is 13 residues long. CDR3 sequence: CSARGLSYNEQFF. The CDR3 bases are TGCAGTGCTAGAGGGCTATCCTACAATGAGCAGTTCTTC.

This rearrangement joins TRBV19 to TRBJ2-7, with 11 bases fitting TRBD2. Looked up from germline, CDR1 is LNHDA and CDR2 is SQIVND (reference sequence). This CDR3 has 16 amino acids. With V trimmed by 4 bases and J by 2 bases, 7 bases remained unmatched. CDR3 sequence reads: CASSSPGTSGAYEQYF. In DNA form, the CDR3 reads TGTGCCAGTAGTAGCCCCGGGACTAGCGGAGCCTACGAGCAGTACTTC.

The chain couples TRBV30 to TRBJ2-5; D gene ambiguous. The germline gives CDR1 GTSNPN, CDR2 SVGIG (reference sequence). The CDR3 consists of 12 residues. V shed 4 bases and J shed 1 base, with 7 bases lying between them. The CDR3 DNA sequence: TGTGCCTGGACAACCTCCCAAGAGACCCAGTACTTC. Its protein is CAWTTSQETQYF.

V is TRBV24-1 and J is TRBJ2-7, with TRBD1 matching 12 bases. Per the germline V gene, CDR1 is KGHDR and CDR2 is SFDVKD. After removal of 10 bases from V and 3 bases from J, the junction contained 36 bases not matched to a gene. This CDR3 region has 24 residues. The DNA of the CDR3 is TGTGCCACAAGAGGGTGGGTTCCCGGGACAGGGGGCGATAGGAAGCGGGACCGCGGCTACGAGCAGTACTTC. Its protein product is CATRGWVPGTGGDRKRDRGYEQYF.

The V and J genes are TRBV7-3 and TRBJ2-6; D is ambiguous. Germline CDR1 and CDR2: SGHTA and FQGTGA. The germline V and J ends were trimmed by 5 bases and 0 bases, with 8 bases remaining between them. The CDR3 length is 15 residues. This chain's CDR3 is CASSPLNSGANVLTF. The CDR3 DNA follows: TGTGCCAGCAGCCCACTTAACTCTGGGGCCAACGTCCTGACTTTC.

J is TRBJ1-2 and V is TRBV27; D gene ambiguous. The V and J ends lost 7 bases and 5 bases respectively, with 17 bases between them. The CDR3 totals 14 residues. Germline V CDR1 and CDR2: MNHEY, SMNVEV (reference sequence). CDR3 DNA: TGTGCCAGCAAGGAGTGGGCAGAAGCTTATGGCTACACCTTC. It translates to CASKEWAEAYGYTF.

This clonotype was seen a handful of times. The chain combines TRBV30 with TRBJ1-1; 7 bases align to TRBD1. Germline CDR1 and CDR2: GTSNPN and SVGIG (reference sequence). This CDR3 is 14 amino acids long. V shed 5 bases, J shed 1 base, and the junction held 7 bases outside the gene matches. This CDR3 is CAWGPGQRNTEAFF. The CDR3 DNA reads as TGTGCCTGGGGACCGGGACAGCGGAACACTGAAGCTTTCTTT.

About this clonotype itself: It differs at one base from a far larger clone, so likely a read error. V is TRBV7-9 and J is TRBJ1-1; D remains unclear. The germline V and J ends were trimmed by 2 bases and 1 base, with 5 bases remaining between them. This CDR3 has 13 residues. Germline values: CDR1 SEHNR, CDR2 FQNEAQ (reference sequence). CDR3 bases: TGTGCCAGCAGCTTATGGGGGAACACTGAAGCTTTCTTT. This gives the protein CASSLWGNTEAFF.

This clonotype was counted a few times. The gene calls are TRBV5-4 and TRBJ2-2, with D perhaps matching TRBD2 (5 bases). V dropped 2 bases and J dropped 7 bases, with 12 bases sitting between them. The CDR3 spans 14 residues. Germline V gene lookup returns CDR1 SGHNT and CDR2 YYREEE (reference sequence). In DNA, the CDR3 is TGTGCCAGCAGCTTCGGGCAGGAGGTCGGGGAGCTGTTTTTT. Translated, it gives CASSFGQEVGELFF.

The CDR3 here is CSAQEGLGETQYF. Written as DNA, the CDR3 is TGCAGTGCTCAAGAGGGCCTCGGTGAGACCCAGTACTTC. V is TRBV20-1 and J is TRBJ2-5, with D tentatively TRBD2 (5 bases). Germline V gene sequence: CDR1 DFQATT, CDR2 SNEGSKA (reference sequence). The CDR3 totals 13 residues. Deletions cut 5 bases from V and 5 bases from J, with 15 bases between.